The subject of this entry is one T cell receptor beta chain. Within the sample, other DNA sequences also encode this same CDR3. The data were obtained in a study of shared clonotypes between healthy human individuals. Trimming left V 1 base short and J 3 bases short, with 4 bases between. The CDR3 totals 12 residues. Germline V gene data show CDR1 as MDHEN and CDR2 as SYDVKM. Generated by immunoSEQ multiplex PCR, the TCRdb table keeps only in-frame clones and is missing some. The sample records some 2,000,000 clones, more than 90% being singletons. The receptor was derived from a man aged 18-30 years in good health. The chain uses TRBV28 and TRBJ2-7; D is ambiguous. The specimen sequenced was naive CD4+ T cells sorted from blood. Subset meaning: CD45RA+ positively selected. The CDR3, as DNA: TGTGCCAGCAGTTTATTGGGCTACGAGCAGTACTTC. Its translation is CASSLLGYEQYF.